The 18 T cell receptor beta chains below were found in one sample sequenced in a study of blood T cell repertoires in COVID-19. Generated by immunoSEQ multiplex PCR, the TCRdb table keeps only in-frame clones and is missing some. In the table there are 250,000 to 300,000 clones, about 88% of which are singletons. Sequenced input: peripheral blood. The receptors shown here come from a woman in her sixties or seventies with COVID-19, enrolled during active disease.

The chain recombines TRBV5-6 with TRBJ2-3; 9 nucleotides agree with TRBD2. Germline CDR1 is SGHDT and CDR2 is YYEEEE. Trimming removed 3 bases from V and 6 bases from J; junction bases left unmatched: 11. CDR3 size: 16 residues. The CDR3 reads CASSSTPGLAGDTQYF. In DNA form, the CDR3 reads TGTGCCAGCAGCTCTACTCCGGGACTAGCAGGTGATACGCAGTATTTT.

The rearrangement joins TRBV12-3 or TRBV12-4 to TRBJ1-5; D is unresolved. Trimming stripped 4 bases from V and 1 base from J, with 5 bases between. The CDR3 has 13 residues. CDR3 in amino acids: CASSSGSNQPQHF. The DNA for the CDR3 is TGTGCCAGCAGTTCCGGGAGCAATCAGCCCCAGCATTTT.

J is TRBJ2-3 and V is TRBV7-8, with 12 bases identical to TRBD2. The germline V gene has CDR1 SGHVS and CDR2 FQNEAQ. CDR3 length: 14 amino acids. The CDR3 loop is CASRLAGVMDTQYF. CDR3 coding DNA: TGTGCTAGTAGACTAGCGGGGGTGATGGATACGCAGTATTTT.

The chain recombines TRBV7-7 with TRBJ2-5; 9 bases map to TRBD1. Looked up from germline, CDR1 is SSHAT and CDR2 is FNYEAQ (reference sequence). Trimming at V came to 5 bases and at J to 5 bases, leaving 3 bases not matched to a gene. CDR3 length: 13 residues. The CDR3 sequence: CASSRDREETQYF. CDR3 coding DNA: TGTGCCAGCAGCCGGGACAGGGAGGAGACCCAGTACTTC.

A few counts support this clone. V and J are TRBV7-7 and TRBJ1-1; D is undetermined. Germline CDR1 is SSHAT and CDR2 is FNYEAQ (reference sequence). Trimming took off 2 bases at V and 2 bases at J, with 6 bases between the two ends. The CDR3 sequence is 13 residues long. The CDR3 coding sequence is TGTGCCAGCAGCTTAACAGTAAACACTGAAGCTTTCTTT. Translated: CASSLTVNTEAFF. The full variable domain, rest sourced from reference TRBV7-7 and TRBJ1-1, is GAGVSQSPRYKVTKRGQDVTLRCDPISSHATLYWYQQALGQGPEFLTYFNYEAQPDKSGLPSDRFSAERPEGSISTLTIQRTEQRDSAMYRCASSLTVNTEAFFGQGTRLTVV.

V usage is TRBV2 and J usage is TRBJ2-1, with 7 nucleotides matching TRBD2. This CDR3 contains 15 residues. V lost 2 bases to trimming and J lost 9 bases; unmatched junction nucleotides: 10. Germline V gene data show CDR1 as SNHLY and CDR2 as FYNNEI. This CDR3 is CASSEQSGVFGEQFF. The CDR3 DNA sequence: TGTGCCAGCAGTGAACAAAGCGGGGTATTCGGTGAGCAGTTCTTC.

V gene TRBV4-2 combines with J gene TRBJ2-3; 11 bases are shared with TRBD2. Germline V gene data show CDR1 as LGHNA and CDR2 as YNFKEQ. Losses at the gene ends were 5 bases for V and 4 bases for J; bases not matched to a gene: 14. This CDR3 region has 18 residues. CDR3 protein: CASSYSILAGGGADTQYF. The CDR3 DNA follows: TGTGCCAGCAGCTATTCAATTTTAGCGGGGGGGGGCGCAGATACGCAGTATTTT.

This clone came up once. The V and J genes are TRBV13 and TRBJ2-1; the match to TRBD2 covers 9 bases. Germline V gives CDR1 PRHDT, CDR2 FYEKMQ (reference sequence). With V trimmed by 2 bases and J by 7 bases, 3 bases remained unmatched. The CDR3 is 14 residues long. CDR3 residues: CASSLPRGGNEQFF. CDR3 nucleotide sequence: TGTGCCAGCAGCTTACCGCGGGGGGGTAATGAGCAGTTCTTC.

V and J are TRBV5-1 and TRBJ2-2, with TRBD1 as a possible D gene (5 bases). In germline, CDR1 is SGHRS, CDR2 YFSETQ. V gave up 3 bases and J gave up 1 base, with 7 bases separating them. The CDR3 extends over 14 amino acids. CDR3 nucleotides: TGCGCCAGCAGCTCCGGACAGAACACCGGGGAGCTGTTTTTT. Its translation: CASSSGQNTGELFF.

This sequence joins TRBV5-4 and TRBJ2-2, with no clear D. This CDR3 spans 14 amino acids. Germline V gene data show CDR1 as SGHNT and CDR2 as YYREEE (reference sequence). The V gene lost 10 bases and the J gene lost 1 base, with 14 bases spanning the gap. The CDR3 loop reads CAAGGARNTGELFF. The CDR3 nucleotides are TGTGCCGCCGGCGGTGCTCGGAACACCGGGGAGCTGTTTTTT.

The V gene is TRBV15, the J gene TRBJ1-2; the D is unclear. There are 12 residues in the CDR3. The germline gives CDR1 LNHNV, CDR2 YYDKDF (reference sequence). The V gene lost 0 bases and the J gene lost 13 bases, with 12 bases spanning the gap. This CDR3 reads CATSRESEGSTF. The CDR3 DNA reads as TGTGCCACCAGCAGAGAATCAGAGGGAAGCACCTTC.

The chain joins TRBV5-1 to TRBJ1-2, with 8 bases identical to TRBD1. The CDR3 length is 12 residues. J lost 7 bases, V lost 2 bases, and 1 base had no gene match. Germline V gene lookup returns CDR1 SGHRS and CDR2 YFSETQ. The CDR3 nucleotides are TGCGCCAGCAGCTTCGACAGGGGTGGCTACACCTTC. Amino acid sequence: CASSFDRGGYTF.

The V call is TRBV9, the J call TRBJ2-2, with D possibly TRBD1 on 6 matching bases. The germline V and J ends were trimmed by 4 bases and 5 bases, with 24 bases remaining between them. Germline CDR1 is SGDLS and CDR2 is YYNGEE. The CDR3 sequence is 18 residues long. This CDR3 is CASSPSGAGALGTGELFF. CDR3 in DNA: TGTGCCAGCAGCCCCAGTGGGGCAGGGGCGCTCGGTACCGGGGAGCTGTTTTTT.

The chain recombines TRBV6-4 with TRBJ1-1; D perhaps matches TRBD1 (6 bases). The CDR3 has 15 amino acids. Germline V gene sequence: CDR1 MRHNA, CDR2 SNTAGT. V gave up 6 bases and J gave up 2 bases, with 16 bases separating them. CDR3 amino acids: CASSAGVKGNTEAFF. The CDR3 nucleotides are TGTGCCAGCAGCGCAGGGGTTAAGGGAAACACTGAAGCTTTCTTT.

This clone was counted between two and nine times. The chain employs TRBV15 and TRBJ2-2, with 12 bases aligning to TRBD2. The V gene's germline CDR1 is LNHNV and CDR2 YYDKDF (reference sequence). This CDR3 is 18 amino acids long. Germline trimming cut 5 bases from V and 7 bases from J; bases unmatched to any gene: 14. Here the CDR3 DNA reads TGTGCCACCAGCCCCCACCTTGGGCTAGCGGGGGGGCGCGGGGAGCTGTTTTTT. Translating gives CATSPHLGLAGGRGELFF. The variable domain in full, completed from reference TRBV15 and TRBJ2-2, reads DAMVIQNPRYQVTQFGKPVTLSCSQTLNHNVMYWYQQKSSQAPKLLFHYYDKDFNNEADTPDNFQSRRPNTSFCFLDIRSPGLGDTAMYLCATSPHLGLAGGRGELFFGEGSRLTVL.

This chain joins TRBV27 and TRBJ2-7, with TRBD1 matching 8 bases. The CDR3 is made up of 15 amino acids. Germline CDR1 and CDR2: MNHEY and SMNVEV (reference sequence). The V segment lost 6 bases and the J segment 3 bases; nucleotides outside the gene matches: 10. The CDR3 protein is CASSKRTGWNYEQYF. The DNA of the CDR3 is TGTGCCAGCAGCAAAAGGACAGGGTGGAACTACGAGCAGTACTTC.

The rearrangement links TRBV13 to TRBJ2-1; D possibly corresponds to TRBD2 (6 bases). This CDR3 contains 15 residues. Trimming took 5 bases from V and 0 from J, leaving 11 bases between them. Germline CDR1 is PRHDT and CDR2 is FYEKMQ (reference sequence). In nucleotides, the CDR3 is TGTGCCAGCAGCGGGGACTCTAGCTCCTACAATGAGCAGTTCTTC. It codes for CASSGDSSSYNEQFF.

The chain recombines TRBV12-5 with TRBJ2-7; TRBD1 matches at 7 bases. Germline lookup yields CDR1 LGHNT and CDR2 FRNRAP. This CDR3 comprises 19 residues. Unmatched junction bases numbered 20, after V lost 5 bases and J lost 1 base. The CDR3 protein is CASGPIQSTGATISYEQYF. CDR3 sequence (DNA): TGTGCTAGTGGTCCCATTCAGAGTACAGGGGCTACTATTTCCTACGAGCAGTACTTC. Full variable domain (remainder filled in from reference TRBV12-5 and TRBJ2-7): DARVTQTPRHKVTEMGQEVTMRCQPILGHNTVFWYRQTMMQGLELLAYFRNRAPLDDSGMPKDRFSAEMPDATLATLKIQPSEPRDSAVYFCASGPIQSTGATISYEQYFGPGTRLTVT.